This entry lists 30 T cell receptor beta chains sequenced from one sample in a study of T-cell memory formation after mild COVID-19 (dated by TCRdb to about 2021). The library was obtained by 5' RACE. Sequencing was carried out with an Illumina NovaSeq 6000. TCRdb passed the public sequencing reads through fastp at Q25 and MiXCR, retaining productive beta sequences. Identical CDR3 proteins give one entry, which carries the most common genes and DNA. The sample profile shows hundreds of thousands of distinct CDR3 sequences; 25% to 30% of them were found once. Roughly 13% of the sample is held by the ten biggest clonotypes. The sequencing input was PBMCs or a T cell subset sorted from them (not recorded which). These receptor sequences come from an adult woman who had mild COVID-19 (a few samples of this study predate the infection). The sample titles of this study are shuffled in the database, so cell type and time point are left out; the donor was told from shared clones.

The chain recombines TRBV3-2 with TRBJ2-5. TRBV3-2 is termed a pseudogene. The CDR3 has 13 amino acids. The CDR3 sequence: CASKRPQGETQYF. As DNA, the CDR3 is TGTGCCAGCAAGCGACCGCAAGGGGAGACCCAGTACTTC.

The chain uses TRBV10-3 and TRBJ2-7, with 7 bases aligning to TRBD1. The CDR3 runs to 11 residues. Germline loops: CDR1 ENHRY, CDR2 SYGVKD. After removal of 6 bases from V and 5 bases from J, the junction contained 1 base not matched to a gene. The CDR3 DNA follows: TGTGCCATCAGGACAGGGAACGAGCAGTACTTC. Amino acid sequence: CAIRTGNEQYF.

This clonotype was counted only a few times. The genes are TRBV29-1 and TRBJ2-3; D is uncertain. Germline assignment: CDR1 SQVTM and CDR2 ANQGSEA. This CDR3 spans 12 amino acids. The germline V and J ends were trimmed by 1 base and 0 bases, with 2 bases remaining between them. CDR3 sequence reads: CSVEASTDTQYF. Here the CDR3 DNA reads TGCAGCGTTGAAGCTAGCACAGATACGCAGTATTTT.

The V call is TRBV6-2 or TRBV6-3, the J call TRBJ1-5; 9 bases align to TRBD1. In germline, CDR1 is MNHEY, CDR2 SVGEGT. The CDR3 runs to 14 residues. CDR3 protein: CASQGANSNQPQHF. CDR3 nucleotides: TGTGCTTCACAGGGGGCTAATAGCAATCAGCCCCAGCATTTT.

This clonotype was counted between two and nine times. Given the absence of the conserved phenylalanine or tryptophan at the CDR3 end, a read error is likely. The limits of the CDR3 on the DNA are not certain, so only TCRdb's listed CDR3 is given. The V and J genes are TRBV12-3 or TRBV12-4 and TRBJ2-7; TRBD1, the table's D call, was not compared with the DNA. The CDR3 is 13 residues long, counting both termini. The CDR3 region is CASSLLKVPGPPL.

This chain joins TRBV10-3 and TRBJ2-7; possibly TRBD2 for D (6 bases). V dropped 11 bases and J dropped 7 bases, with 15 bases sitting between them. Looked up from germline, CDR1 is ENHRY and CDR2 is SYGVKD. The CDR3 runs to 11 residues. Written as DNA, the CDR3 is TGTGCCTCCGCCCGAGGAGGGGAGCAGTACTTC. As protein: CASARGGEQYF.

The chain uses TRBV4-1 and TRBJ1-1, with 7 bases lining up with TRBD1. In germline, CDR1 is MGHRA, CDR2 YSYEKL. Trimming cost V 3 bases and J 4 bases; bases outside gene matches: 8. The CDR3 is 15 residues long. This CDR3 is CASSHRQGGVTEAFF. The CDR3 nucleotides are TGCGCCAGCAGCCACAGACAGGGCGGGGTCACTGAAGCTTTCTTT.

The rearrangement joins TRBV15 to TRBJ2-1; the D gene is possibly TRBD1 (7 bases). CDR1 and CDR2 (germline): LNHNV, YYDKDF (reference sequence). CDR3 length: 14 residues. Between the trimmed V and J ends, which lost 1 base and 9 bases, there was a span of 13 bases. The CDR3 sequence: CATSRVGQGGEQFF. The CDR3 nucleotides read TGTGCCACCAGCAGAGTGGGCCAGGGGGGTGAGCAGTTCTTC.

This chain joins TRBV5-1 and TRBJ2-1; D is perhaps TRBD2 (5 bases). The CDR3 is made up of 15 amino acids. The ends were cut back, 0 bases at V and 2 bases at J, with 9 bases in the middle. CDR1 and CDR2 from the germline V gene are SGHRS and YFSETQ. The CDR3 spells CASSLVTGTYNEQFF. The CDR3 DNA reads TGCGCCAGCAGCTTGGTGACGGGAACCTACAATGAGCAGTTCTTC.

This clonotype occurred a few times. The rearrangement links TRBV7-9 to TRBJ1-1; weak D call: TRBD1 (6 bases). V was shortened by 3 bases and J by 8 bases, with 16 bases between the two germline ends. Germline V gene sequence: CDR1 SEHNR, CDR2 FQNEAQ (reference sequence). CDR3 size: 14 residues. CDR3: CASSFRTAVREAFF. CDR3 in DNA: TGTGCCAGCAGCTTCCGGACAGCCGTCAGGGAAGCTTTCTTT.

The rearrangement joins TRBV5-1 to TRBJ2-2; D may match TRBD1 or TRBD2 (5 bases each). Trimming took off 4 bases at V and 5 bases at J, with 12 bases between the two ends. Germline CDR1 and CDR2: SGHRS and YFSETQ. CDR3 length equals 14 residues. In DNA form, the CDR3 reads TGCGCCAGCAGCCGATGGGGCGGGACCGGGGAGCTGTTTTTT. Translated, it gives CASSRWGGTGELFF.

The rearrangement joins TRBV7-9 to TRBJ2-7; maybe TRBD2 (6 bases). This CDR3 contains 16 residues. CDR1 and CDR2 from the germline V gene are SEHNR and FQNEAQ (reference sequence). V gave up 3 bases and J gave up 5 bases, with 20 bases separating them. CDR3 protein: CASSLEGLLGDNEQYF. CDR3 coding DNA: TGTGCCAGCAGCTTGGAGGGACTCCTAGGAGATAACGAGCAGTACTTC.

The rearrangement joins TRBV12-3 or TRBV12-4 to TRBJ1-1; perhaps TRBD1 as D (5 bases). V was clipped by 3 bases and J by 0 bases, with 11 bases between them. The length of the CDR3 is 15 residues. The CDR3 protein is CASSLRGLMNTEAFF. CDR3 DNA sequence: TGTGCCAGCAGTTTGAGGGGTCTTATGAACACTGAAGCTTTCTTT.

This clonotype was picked up a small number of times. The chain uses TRBV7-6 and TRBJ2-1; 12 bases map to TRBD1. Trimming at V came to 6 bases and at J to 12 bases, leaving 15 bases not matched to a gene. Germline CDR1 is SGHVS and CDR2 is FNYEAQ. This CDR3 region has 16 residues. DNA for the CDR3: TGTGCCAGCAGACAGGGTGGGACAGGGGGCGCTTATGGGCAGTTCTTC. It codes for CASRQGGTGGAYGQFF.

The rearrangement joins TRBV20-1 to TRBJ2-5; 7 bases are shared with TRBD2. Per the germline V gene, CDR1 is DFQATT and CDR2 is SNEGSKA (reference sequence). The CDR3 extends over 13 amino acids. With 0 bases clipped from V and 10 bases from J, the junction kept 8 bases outside the gene matches. The CDR3 loop is CSARDRGDPRQYF. The CDR3 coding sequence is TGCAGTGCTAGAGATCGGGGGGACCCCCGCCAGTACTTC.

This clonotype was counted only a few times. The chain combines TRBV4-1 with TRBJ2-1, with 8 bases identical to TRBD1. Germline lookup yields CDR1 MGHRA and CDR2 YSYEKL. The V gene end was trimmed by 4 bases and the J gene end by 3 bases; junction bases not matched to a gene: 5. The CDR3 totals 15 residues. DNA for the CDR3: TGCGCCAGCAGCCGATCCGGGACAGGCTACAATGAGCAGTTCTTC. Its translation: CASSRSGTGYNEQFF.

The chain joins TRBV6-5 to TRBJ2-3; TRBD2 agrees at 8 bases. CDR1 is MNHEY, CDR2 SVGAGI, per germline. V lost 4 bases to trimming and J lost 2 bases; unmatched junction nucleotides: 5. This CDR3 spans 15 amino acids. The CDR3 DNA is TGTGCCAGCAGTTCTCGGGGGGGGATCACAGATACGCAGTATTTT. It translates to CASSSRGGITDTQYF.

The gene calls are TRBV5-1 and TRBJ1-5; weak D call: TRBD1 (6 bases). The germline V gene has CDR1 SGHRS and CDR2 YFSETQ. The CDR3 is 14 amino acids. Deletions cut 4 bases from V and 0 bases from J, with 8 bases between. The DNA for the CDR3 is TGCGCCAGCAGCAAGGACAGTAGCAATCAGCCCCAGCATTTT. It codes for CASSKDSSNQPQHF.

DNA for the CDR3: TGTGCCAGCAGTCTGTACGGCGGTACGAACACTGAAGCTTTCTTT. Translating it yields CASSLYGGTNTEAFF. The chain carries TRBV27 and TRBJ1-1; D not resolved. Per the germline V gene, CDR1 is MNHEY and CDR2 is SMNVEV (reference sequence). The CDR3 runs to 15 residues. The germline V and J ends were trimmed by 5 bases and 1 base, with 14 bases remaining between them.

The chain couples TRBV7-9 to TRBJ2-2, with TRBD1 matching 9 bases. CDR1 and CDR2 (germline): SEHNR, FQNEAQ (reference sequence). The V and J ends lost 5 bases and 6 bases, in that order; junction bases with no gene match: 7. This CDR3 spans 15 amino acids. The CDR3 sequence: CASSSGTGRPGELFF. DNA of the CDR3: TGTGCCAGCAGCAGCGGGACAGGGAGGCCCGGGGAGCTGTTTTTT.

This clonotype turned up a few times. V is TRBV25-1 and J is TRBJ2-3; no reliable D call. The CDR3 length is 17 residues. The V and J ends lost 3 bases and 2 bases respectively, with 18 bases between them. Germline V lookup: CDR1 MGHDK, CDR2 SYGVNS. This CDR3 reads CASSDQQSTLHTDTQYF. In DNA, the CDR3 is TGTGCCAGCAGTGATCAACAGTCTACATTACACACAGATACGCAGTATTTT.

The chain is built from TRBV6-5 and TRBJ1-1; perhaps TRBD1 as D (5 bases). V was cut by 5 bases and J by 10 bases, with 14 bases left in between. This CDR3 is built from 12 residues. Germline V gives CDR1 MNHEY, CDR2 SVGAGI. CDR3 DNA: TGTGCCAGCAGTACGGACGACAGTCGAGCTTTCTTT. It yields the protein CASSTDDSRAFF.

A few counts support this clonotype. J is TRBJ1-6 and V is TRBV11-2; tentatively, D is TRBD1 (5 bases). This CDR3 has 13 residues. Trimming shortened V by 3 bases and J by 6 bases, and 6 bases separated the two germline ends. Per the germline V gene, CDR1 is SGHAT and CDR2 is FQNNGV. This chain's CDR3 is CASSFRVNSPLHF. The CDR3 coding sequence is TGTGCCAGCAGCTTCAGGGTTAATTCACCCCTCCACTTT.

The chain is built from TRBV7-9 and TRBJ2-3; 11 positions agree with TRBD2. Looked up from germline, CDR1 is SEHNR and CDR2 is FQNEAQ (reference sequence). The CDR3 is 16 residues long. V trimming: 4 bases; J trimming: 1 base; junction bases outside the gene matches: 4. The chain's CDR3 is CASSSILAGGTDTQYF. The CDR3 bases are TGTGCCAGCAGCTCGATACTAGCGGGAGGCACAGATACGCAGTATTTT.

V is TRBV7-8 and J is TRBJ2-5, with D possibly called TRBD1 or TRBD2 (5 bases each). Germline V gives CDR1 SGHVS, CDR2 FQNEAQ. CDR3 length equals 12 residues. The V end lost 7 bases, the J end lost 5 bases, and 11 bases lay between the germline ends. The CDR3 DNA follows: TGTGCCAGCATCCAGAGGGGTGAGACCCAGTACTTC. Translated, it gives CASIQRGETQYF. The full variable domain, rest sourced from reference TRBV7-8 and TRBJ2-5, is GAGVSQSPRYKVAKRGQDVALRCDPISGHVSLFWYQQALGQGPEFLTYFQNEAQLDKSGLPSDRFFAERPEGSVSTLKIQRTQQEDSAVYLCASIQRGETQYFGPGTRLLVL.

V gene TRBV20-1 combines with J gene TRBJ1-2; unclear D gene. V gave up 3 bases and J gave up 8 bases, with 16 bases separating them. Germline loops: CDR1 DFQATT, CDR2 SNEGSKA (reference sequence). This CDR3 is 13 amino acids long. The DNA of the CDR3 is TGCAGTGCTAGTGAAAACATGGTTGGAGGCTACACCTTC. Translating it yields CSASENMVGGYTF.

The V and J genes are TRBV7-9 and TRBJ2-5; D is perhaps TRBD1 (6 bases). In germline, CDR1 is SEHNR, CDR2 FQNEAQ (reference sequence). The germline V and J ends were trimmed by 5 bases and 5 bases, with 18 bases remaining between them. The length of the CDR3 is 15 residues. The CDR3: CASSPRVDRLETQYF. CDR3 coding DNA: TGTGCCAGCAGCCCCCGAGTTGACAGGTTGGAGACCCAGTACTTC.

This chain uses TRBV4-2 with TRBJ1-2; D remains ambiguous. In germline, CDR1 is LGHNA, CDR2 YNFKEQ. V was trimmed by 0 bases and J by 4 bases, leaving 12 bases between them. There are 15 residues in the CDR3. CDR3 loop: CASSQEASSGYGYTF. In DNA form, the CDR3 reads TGTGCCAGCAGCCAAGAAGCCTCCTCGGGCTATGGCTACACCTTC.

The chain links TRBV12-3 or TRBV12-4 to TRBJ1-1, with D possibly being TRBD1 (5 bases). This CDR3 has 14 residues. Trimming took 4 bases from V and 3 from J, leaving 12 bases between them. In DNA form, the CDR3 reads TGTGCCAGCAGTTCGCCAGGGTGGCACACTGAAGCTTTCTTT. Translated: CASSSPGWHTEAFF.

This clonotype showed up many times. One junction end disagrees with the germline gene, perhaps due to a read error. V and J are TRBV7-7 and TRBJ2-5, with 7 bases lining up with TRBD2. The CDR3 is 14 amino acids. CDR1 and CDR2 from the germline V gene are SSHAT and FNYEAQ (reference sequence). CDR3 loop: CASSLRSGRETQYF. The CDR3, as DNA: TGTGCTAGCAGCTTACGTAGCGGGCGGGAGACCCAGTACTTC. Full variable domain (missing parts from reference TRBV7-7 and TRBJ2-5): GAGVSQSPRYKVTKRGQDVTLRCDPISSHATLYWYQQALGQGPEFLTYFNYEAQPDKSGLPSDRFSAERPEGSISTLTIQRTEQRDSAMYRCASSLRSGRETQYFGPGTRLLVL.